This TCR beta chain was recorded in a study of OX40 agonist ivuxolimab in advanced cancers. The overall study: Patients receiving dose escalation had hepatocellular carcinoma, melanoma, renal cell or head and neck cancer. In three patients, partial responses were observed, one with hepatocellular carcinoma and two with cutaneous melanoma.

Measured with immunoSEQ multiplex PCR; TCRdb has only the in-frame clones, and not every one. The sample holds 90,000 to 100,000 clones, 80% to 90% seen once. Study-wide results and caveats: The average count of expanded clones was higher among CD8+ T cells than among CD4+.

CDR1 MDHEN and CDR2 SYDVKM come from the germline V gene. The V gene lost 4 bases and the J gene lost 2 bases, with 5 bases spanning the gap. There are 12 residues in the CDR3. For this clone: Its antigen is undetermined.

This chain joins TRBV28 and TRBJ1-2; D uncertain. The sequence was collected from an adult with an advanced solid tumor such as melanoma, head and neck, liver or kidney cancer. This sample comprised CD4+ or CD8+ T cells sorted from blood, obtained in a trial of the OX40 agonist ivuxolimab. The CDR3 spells CASSSGNYGYTF. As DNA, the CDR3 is TGTGCCAGCAGTTCTGGAAACTATGGCTACACCTTC.